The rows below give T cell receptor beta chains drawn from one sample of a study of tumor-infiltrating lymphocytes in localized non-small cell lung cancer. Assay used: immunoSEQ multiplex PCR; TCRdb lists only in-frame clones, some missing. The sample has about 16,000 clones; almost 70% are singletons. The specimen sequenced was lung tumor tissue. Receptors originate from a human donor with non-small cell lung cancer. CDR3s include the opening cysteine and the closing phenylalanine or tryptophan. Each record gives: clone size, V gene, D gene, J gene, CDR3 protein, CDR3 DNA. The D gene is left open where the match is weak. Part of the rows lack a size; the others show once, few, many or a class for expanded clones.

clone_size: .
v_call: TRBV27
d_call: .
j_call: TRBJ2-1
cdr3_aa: CASRLGTASSYNEQFF
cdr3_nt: TGTGCCAGCAGACTTGGGACCGCCAGCTCCTACAATGAGCAGTTCTTC

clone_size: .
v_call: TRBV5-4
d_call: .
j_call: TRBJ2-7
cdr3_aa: CASSLVSADEQYF
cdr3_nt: TGTGCCAGCAGCCTCGTGTCGGCTGACGAGCAGTACTTC

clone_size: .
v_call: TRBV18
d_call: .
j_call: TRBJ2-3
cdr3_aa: CASSPPTDTQYF
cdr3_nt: TGTGCCAGCTCACCACCCACAGATACGCAGTATTTT

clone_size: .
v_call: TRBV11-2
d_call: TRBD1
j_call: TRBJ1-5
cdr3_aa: CASSLGQGGLSNQPQHF
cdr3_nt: TGTGCCAGCAGCTTAGGACAGGGTGGGCTAAGCAATCAGCCCCAGCATTTT

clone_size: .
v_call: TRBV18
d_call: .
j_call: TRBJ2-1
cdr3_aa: CASSPSQGYNEQFF
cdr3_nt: TGTGCCAGCTCACCCTCTCAGGGTTACAATGAGCAGTTCTTC

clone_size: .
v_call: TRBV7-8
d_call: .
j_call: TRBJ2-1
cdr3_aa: CASSLSQPRRHNEQFF
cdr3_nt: TGTGCCAGCAGCTTATCGCAACCCCGGCGGCACAATGAGCAGTTCTTC

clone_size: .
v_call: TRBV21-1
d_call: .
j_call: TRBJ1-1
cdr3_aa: CASSLSAGVNTEAFF
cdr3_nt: TGTGCCAGCAGCTTATCTGCAGGGGTCAACACTGAAGCTTTCTTT

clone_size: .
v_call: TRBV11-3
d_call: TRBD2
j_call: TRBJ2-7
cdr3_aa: CASSFVAGLAGGYEQYF
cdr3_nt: TGTGCCAGCAGCTTTGTTGCTGGACTAGCGGGGGGCTACGAGCAGTACTTC

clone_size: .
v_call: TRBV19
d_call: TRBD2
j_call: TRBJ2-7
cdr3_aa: CASSDPGLNYEQYF
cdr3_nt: TGTGCCAGTTCCGACCCGGGACTAAACTACGAGCAGTACTTC

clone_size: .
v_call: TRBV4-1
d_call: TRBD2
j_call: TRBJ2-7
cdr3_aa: CASSQGHGGAYEQYF
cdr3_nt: TGCGCCAGCAGCCAAGGACACGGGGGGGCCTACGAGCAGTACTTC

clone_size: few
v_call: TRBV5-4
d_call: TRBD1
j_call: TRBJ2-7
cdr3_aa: CASSSGGDRGFYEQYF
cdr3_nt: TGTGCCAGCAGCTCAGGTGGGGACAGGGGATTCTACGAGCAGTACTTC